Following are 9 T cell receptor beta chains from one sample sequenced in a study of OX40 agonist ivuxolimab in advanced cancers. Sequenced by immunoSEQ multiplex PCR; TCRdb stores in-frame clones only, minus some. The table has roughly 11,000 clones, roughly 80% seen once; the top ten hold just under 9.5%. Sequenced here: CD4+ or CD8+ T cells sorted from blood, sampled in a trial of the OX40 agonist ivuxolimab. These TCRs come from an adult with an advanced solid tumor such as melanoma, head and neck, liver or kidney cancer.

A remark on this clone: Being one base from a much bigger clone, this may be a read error. Other DNA variants within this sample encode the same CDR3. This rearrangement joins TRBV5-5 to TRBJ2-1; no firm D call. The CDR3 has 13 residues. With 0 bases removed from V and 4 bases from J, the gap between germline ends came to 5 bases. Germline V lookup: CDR1 SGHKS, CDR2 YYEKEE (reference sequence). Here the CDR3 reads CASSLDSYNEQFF. The CDR3 region has the DNA TGTGCCAGCAGCTTGGACTCGTACAATGAGCAGTTCTTC.

The V gene is TRBV7-6, the J gene TRBJ2-5, with 7 positions matching TRBD1. Germline assignment: CDR1 SGHVS and CDR2 FNYEAQ. J was trimmed by 5 bases and V by 3 bases; bases with no gene match: 12. The CDR3 loop spans 16 amino acids. The CDR3 reads CASSFEPQGEGETQYF. The CDR3 bases are TGTGCCAGCAGCTTCGAGCCGCAGGGGGAAGGGGAGACCCAGTACTTC.

The genes are TRBV2 and TRBJ1-1, with 10 nucleotides matching TRBD1. V shed 6 bases and J 4 bases; nucleotides not matched to a gene: 8. The CDR3 extends over 15 amino acids. Per germline, CDR1 SNHLY and CDR2 FYNNEI. In nucleotides, the CDR3 is TGTGCCAGCAGGACAGGGGGCGGGGTAGTCACTGAAGCTTTCTTT. It yields the protein CASRTGGGVVTEAFF.

The CDR3 sequence is CASSLGRGLGQPQHF. In DNA form, the CDR3 reads TGCGCCAGCAGCTTAGGCAGGGGCCTGGGTCAGCCCCAGCATTTT. The chain carries TRBV4-1 and TRBJ1-5, with a tentative D call TRBD1 (6 bases). Trimming removed 5 bases from V and 6 bases from J, with 17 bases in between. This CDR3 comprises 15 residues. Germline CDR1 and CDR2: MGHRA and YSYEKL.

The chain carries TRBV29-1 and TRBJ1-2; TRBD1 matches at 8 bases. Germline trimming cut 7 bases from V and 5 bases from J; bases unmatched to any gene: 6. From germline, CDR1 is SQVTM and CDR2 ANQGSEA. This CDR3 spans 12 amino acids. The CDR3 spells CSAPGGQYGYTF. For the CDR3, the DNA is TGCAGCGCTCCAGGGGGCCAGTATGGCTACACCTTC.

The chain couples TRBV4-1 to TRBJ1-2; the D is unclear. The CDR3 loop spans 15 amino acids. Germline CDR1 MGHRA, CDR2 YSYEKL. Deletions cut 0 bases from V and 4 bases from J, with 12 bases between. CDR3 residues: CASSQDPAMGYGYTF. CDR3 DNA sequence: TGCGCCAGCAGCCAAGATCCCGCTATGGGCTATGGCTACACCTTC.

The chain employs TRBV7-9 and TRBJ2-1; 8 positions match TRBD2. With V trimmed by 4 bases and J by 2 bases, 4 bases remained unmatched. From germline, CDR1 is SEHNR and CDR2 FQNEAQ (reference sequence). This CDR3 comprises 15 residues. The CDR3 coding sequence is TGTGCCAGCAGCTCGGGGGGGCGACCCTACAATGAGCAGTTCTTC. Encoded protein: CASSSGGRPYNEQFF.

This clone was recorded once. The chain links TRBV27 to TRBJ1-6; a weak D match, TRBD1 (6 bases). With 3 bases removed from V and 8 bases from J, the gap between germline ends came to 14 bases. Germline V gene sequence: CDR1 MNHEY, CDR2 SMNVEV (reference sequence). This CDR3 contains 15 residues. The CDR3 nucleotides read TGTGCCAGCAGTTTTGGTACAGGGAGGGATTCACCCCTCCACTTT. Protein sequence: CASSFGTGRDSPLHF.

The V call is TRBV27, the J call TRBJ1-5; D remains unclear. The CDR3 covers 13 residues. Per the germline V gene, CDR1 is MNHEY and CDR2 is SMNVEV (reference sequence). The V end lost 3 bases, the J end lost 5 bases, and 8 bases lay between the germline ends. Written as DNA, the CDR3 is TGTGCCAGCAGTTTCGGGCGGCATCAGCCCCAGCATTTT. Translating it yields CASSFGRHQPQHF.